This TCR beta chain was found in a study of T cell responses to AZD1222 COVID-19 vaccine. Study results and caveats: Spike-specific TCRs gained breadth and depth after people received two AZD1222 doses.

Assay: immunoSEQ multiplex PCR; the TCRdb copy retains only in-frame clones and omits some. The sample lists fewer than 200,000 clones; 70% to 90% were seen once. From germline, CDR1 is LNHDA and CDR2 SQIVND (reference sequence). Trimming cost V 6 bases and J 6 bases; bases outside gene matches: 10. This CDR3 has 15 amino acids. Notes on this clone: Its antigen is still unknown.

This TCR derives from an adult in good health. This chain joins TRBV19 and TRBJ1-4; 7 bases are a match to TRBD1. Sequenced here: peripheral blood, sampled on day 0 of AZD1222 vaccination. This chain's CDR3 is CASSLAAGGYEKLFF. CDR3 sequence (DNA): TGTGCCAGTAGCCTCGCGGCAGGGGGATATGAAAAACTGTTTTTT.